The source of this TCR beta chain is a study of T cell changes during pregnancy in multiple sclerosis. Measured with immunoSEQ multiplex PCR; TCRdb has only the in-frame clones, and not every one. The sample has roughly 53,000 clones; roughly 92% are singletons. From germline, CDR1 is SGHAT and CDR2 FQNNGV. The CDR3 loop spans 18 amino acids. Trimming at V came to 1 base and at J to 4 bases, leaving 16 bases not matched to a gene. The receptor was isolated from a female donor in good health, enrolled as a control in a pregnancy study. This chain uses TRBV11-2 with TRBJ2-7; 7 positions match TRBD1. The sample was CD4+ T cells from peripheral blood mononuclear cells, taken in the second trimester of pregnancy. CDR3 region: CASSLGTGRSLSTYEQYF. The DNA for the CDR3 is TGTGCCAGCAGCTTAGGGACAGGCCGCAGTTTAAGTACTTACGAGCAGTACTTC.